This TCR beta chain was sequenced in a study of T cells after posttransplantation cyclophosphamide. Repertoires were generated with immunoSEQ multiplex PCR, while TCRdb's copy carries only in-frame clones and drops some. The sample shows about 31,000 clones, around 90% of them seen only once. Study-level findings and limits: Later post-transplant blood repertoires were often dominated by donor CD8+ memory clones.

The naive gate required viable CD3+CD4+ or CD3+CD8+ cells with CCR7+CD45RA+CD45RO-CD95-CD27+CD28+ phenotype. Peripheral blood was collected from the related graft donor on the marrow donation day. This clone has a handful of counts. No antigen is known for it. V dropped 4 bases and J dropped 1; count of bases not matched to a gene: 3. Germline CDR1 MDHEN, CDR2 SYDVKM. The CDR3 sequence is 15 residues long. The receptor's source is a woman aged 60-70 years in good health, CMV-negative, and a related stem cell transplant donor. Sequences were obtained from naive CD4+ T cells sorted from PBMCs. V and J are TRBV28 and TRBJ1-3; 8 bases align to TRBD1. The CDR3 region is CASSSTGGSGNTIYF. CDR3 in DNA: TGTGCCAGCAGTTCTACAGGGGGTTCTGGAAACACCATATATTTT.